These 23 T cell receptor beta chains came from one sample sequenced in a study of blood T cell repertoires in COVID-19. The assay was immunoSEQ multiplex PCR, and TCRdb's table has in-frame clones only and misses some. The sample has some 200,000 clones; more than 75% are singletons. Material for sequencing was PBMCs or T cells enriched from blood (not recorded which). The source is a man younger than 40 in a cohort exposed to, infected with or recovered from COVID-19 (not recorded which).

The chain joins TRBV27 to TRBJ2-1, with 7 nucleotides matching TRBD2. Germline CDR1 and CDR2: MNHEY and SMNVEV (reference sequence). V shed 4 bases, J shed 0 bases, and the junction held 9 bases outside the gene matches. The CDR3 extends over 17 amino acids. CDR3 DNA sequence: TGTGCCAGCAGTTCGGCTCTAGCGGAGAGCTCCTACAATGAGCAGTTCTTC. Translating it yields CASSSALAESSYNEQFF.

This chain uses TRBV7-9 with TRBJ2-7; the D gene is possibly TRBD2 (5 bases). Trimming removed 5 bases at V and 1 base at J, with 12 bases between. The CDR3 has 14 residues. CDR1 and CDR2 (germline): SEHNR, FQNEAQ (reference sequence). This chain's CDR3 is CASSPEGRSYEQYF. Here the CDR3 DNA reads TGTGCCAGCAGCCCAGAGGGCCGGTCCTACGAGCAGTACTTC.

The rearrangement joins TRBV7-9 to TRBJ2-7, with D perhaps TRBD2 (6 bases). V lost 1 base and J 5 bases, leaving 12 bases between the germline ends. Germline V gives CDR1 SEHNR, CDR2 FQNEAQ (reference sequence). The CDR3 sequence is 14 residues long. The CDR3 DNA reads TGTGCCAGCAGCTTAGGTGGGGGGAAGAACGAGCAGTACTTC. Protein product: CASSLGGGKNEQYF.

The chain recombines TRBV28 with TRBJ1-3; 8 nucleotides agree with TRBD1. This CDR3 has 16 amino acids. V was clipped by 4 bases and J by 3 bases; unmatched bases: 8. In germline, CDR1 is MDHEN, CDR2 SYDVKM. The CDR3 spells CASSSETGVFGNTIYF. The CDR3 DNA sequence: TGTGCCAGCAGTTCAGAGACAGGGGTATTTGGAAACACCATATATTTT.

The J gene is TRBJ1-4, the V gene TRBV2; the D gene is possibly TRBD1 (6 bases). Trimming removed 3 bases at V and 3 bases at J, with 17 bases between. The length of the CDR3 is 17 residues. CDR1 and CDR2 (germline): SNHLY, FYNNEI. In DNA, the CDR3 is TGTGCCAGCAGTGATCCCGGGCAGGGGCCCTCTAATGAAAAACTGTTTTTT. This sequence encodes CASSDPGQGPSNEKLFF. The full variable domain, completed using reference TRBV2 and TRBJ1-4, is EPEVTQTPSHQVTQMGQEVILRCVPISNHLYFYWYRQILGQKVEFLVSFYNNEISEKSEIFDDQFSVERPDGSNFTLKIRSTKLEDSAMYFCASSDPGQGPSNEKLFFGSGTQLSVL.

With respect to this clone: One end of the junction fails to match germline, which may point to a read error. J is TRBJ2-5 and V is TRBV2; possibly TRBD1 or TRBD2 for D (5 bases each). CDR1 is SNHLY and CDR2 is FYNNEI in the germline V gene. There are 18 residues in the CDR3. CDR3 protein: CASREGVRLLSSQETQYF. The CDR3 DNA reads TGTGCCAGCAGGGAAGGGGTGAGACTACTCTCTTCTCAAGAGACCCAGTACTTC.

V and J are TRBV4-3 and TRBJ2-7, with 8 bases aligning to TRBD1. This CDR3 spans 16 amino acids. Germline V gene lookup returns CDR1 LGHNA and CDR2 YSLEER. V lost 0 bases and J lost 2; bases outside the gene matches: 6. CDR3 nucleotides: TGCGCCAGCAGCCAAGACCCCGGGACAGGTACCTACGAGCAGTACTTC. It is translated as CASSQDPGTGTYEQYF.

This chain uses TRBV27 with TRBJ1-4; tentatively, D is TRBD1 (6 bases). V lost 5 bases and J lost 4, with 14 bases in between. Germline V CDR1 and CDR2: MNHEY, SMNVEV (reference sequence). The CDR3 consists of 15 residues. The CDR3 region is CASSPQGGNNEKLFF. Written as DNA, the CDR3 is TGTGCCAGCAGTCCGCAAGGGGGAAATAATGAAAAACTGTTTTTT.

This clone showed up just once. CDR3 sequence (DNA): TGTGCCAGTAGTAAGTTGGGCCTCAATCAGCCCCAGCATTTT. Translated, it gives CASSKLGLNQPQHF. The chain recombines TRBV19 with TRBJ1-5; D not certain. The germline V and J ends were trimmed by 4 bases and 3 bases, with 10 bases remaining between them. The CDR3 is 14 residues long. The germline V gene has CDR1 LNHDA and CDR2 SQIVND (reference sequence).

The V gene is TRBV28, the J gene TRBJ2-5; 7 bases agree with TRBD2. Trimming cost V 5 bases and J 2 bases; bases outside gene matches: 8. Germline CDR1 and CDR2: MDHEN and SYDVKM. CDR3 size: 15 residues. The CDR3 DNA sequence: TGTGCCAGCAGTCCCATTAGCGGGCCGCAAGAGACCCAGTACTTC. Protein product: CASSPISGPQETQYF.

The V call is TRBV19, the J call TRBJ2-7, with 8 bases lining up with TRBD2. Trimming cost V 7 bases and J 0 bases; bases outside gene matches: 5. The V gene's germline CDR1 is LNHDA and CDR2 SQIVND (reference sequence). The CDR3 spans 14 residues. The CDR3 spells CASKLAVSSYEQYF. The CDR3 bases are TGTGCCAGTAAACTAGCGGTTAGCTCCTACGAGCAGTACTTC.

In its sample, this clone was seen once. This chain joins TRBV10-3 and TRBJ2-7, with TRBD1 as a possible D gene (6 bases). Trimming stripped 6 bases from V and 2 bases from J, with 11 bases between. This CDR3 is built from 13 residues. Germline CDR1 is ENHRY and CDR2 is SYGVKD. CDR3: CAISAEGAYEQYF. The CDR3 bases are TGTGCCATCAGCGCAGAGGGGGCCTACGAGCAGTACTTC.

The chain is built from TRBV15 and TRBJ2-1, with D unresolved. CDR3 length: 15 residues. CDR1 and CDR2 from the germline V gene are LNHNV and YYDKDF (reference sequence). Trimming stripped 0 bases from V and 5 bases from J, with 11 bases between. The CDR3 loop reads CATSRDRTLDNEQFF. The CDR3 DNA reads TGTGCCACCAGCAGAGACAGAACCCTCGACAATGAGCAGTTCTTC.

V usage is TRBV4-1 and J usage is TRBJ1-6; 10 bases are a match to TRBD1. CDR1 MGHRA and CDR2 YSYEKL come from the germline V gene. Unmatched junction bases numbered 11, after V lost 3 bases and J lost 9 bases. This CDR3 is 17 amino acids long. The chain's CDR3 is CASSQGTGAFGSSPLHF. DNA for the CDR3: TGCGCCAGCAGCCAGGGGACAGGGGCCTTTGGTAGTTCACCCCTCCACTTT.

This clone was counted only a few times. This chain connects TRBV24-1 to TRBJ1-4, with D unresolved. This CDR3 has 13 amino acids. Germline CDR1 reads KGHDR; CDR2 reads SFDVKD. V gave up 7 bases and J gave up 4 bases, with 9 bases separating them. CDR3 nucleotide sequence: TGTGCCACCAGCGCCGGGGTTAATGAAAAACTGTTTTTT. Translated, it gives CATSAGVNEKLFF.

V is TRBV2 and J is TRBJ2-5, with D perhaps TRBD2 (5 bases). V lost 8 bases and J 2 bases, leaving 12 bases between the germline ends. Germline CDR1 and CDR2: SNHLY and FYNNEI. This CDR3 is built from 13 residues. CDR3 residues: CASQLPGQETQYF. In DNA, the CDR3 is TGTGCCAGCCAGTTGCCGGGACAAGAGACCCAGTACTTC.

The chain links TRBV5-4 to TRBJ1-2, with D tentatively TRBD1 (5 bases). The CDR3 totals 12 residues. V lost 2 bases to trimming and J lost 10 bases, with 12 bases between them. Germline CDR1 and CDR2: SGHNT and YYREEE (reference sequence). This CDR3 is CASSLTGLAYTF. CDR3 bases: TGTGCCAGCAGCTTAACAGGTCTCGCCTACACCTTC.

This chain connects TRBV6-2 or TRBV6-3 to TRBJ2-3; 7 nucleotides line up with TRBD2. Germline assignment: CDR1 MNHEY and CDR2 SVGEGT. The junction had 4 bases not matched to a gene; V was cut back by 4 bases and J by 3 bases. This CDR3 region has 14 residues. Here the CDR3 DNA reads TGTGCCAGCAGTTCTAGCGGAGCTACAGATACGCAGTATTTT. Amino acid sequence: CASSSSGATDTQYF.

The chain links TRBV3-1 (or the pseudogene TRBV3-2) to TRBJ1-6; D possibly corresponds to TRBD1 (6 bases). The CDR3 covers 15 residues. Per germline, CDR1 LGHDT and CDR2 YNNKEL (reference sequence). Trimming shortened V by 2 bases and J by 7 bases, and 12 bases separated the two germline ends. CDR3 sequence reads: CASSQLTGPNSPLHF. CDR3 DNA sequence: TGTGCCAGCAGCCAACTTACAGGGCCAAATTCACCCCTCCACTTT.

The chain uses TRBV13 and TRBJ2-5; no firm D call. Trimming left V 6 bases short and J 4 bases short, with 12 bases between. CDR1 and CDR2 (germline): PRHDT, FYEKMQ (reference sequence). The CDR3 is 13 amino acids. The CDR3 DNA follows: TGTGCCAGCAGTCCGGTTCCCCTAGAGACCCAGTACTTC. Its translation is CASSPVPLETQYF.

This sequence joins TRBV18 and TRBJ2-5, with TRBD1 as a possible D gene (6 bases). The CDR3 is 15 residues long. Trimming stripped 2 bases from V and 5 bases from J, with 15 bases between. Germline V CDR1 and CDR2: KGHSH, LQKENI. The CDR3 region has the DNA TGTGCCAGCTCACCATTTTCAGGGGAAGCCGAGACCCAGTACTTC. Residues: CASSPFSGEAETQYF.

This clone showed up just a few times. The V and J genes are TRBV12-3 or TRBV12-4 and TRBJ1-2; D perhaps matches TRBD1 (6 bases). Trimming took 7 bases from V and 4 from J, leaving 10 bases between them. The CDR3 length is 12 residues. CDR3 bases: TGTGCCAGCATGGGCAGGGGCTATGGCTACACCTTC. Its protein product is CASMGRGYGYTF.

This clone was found many times. V usage is TRBV7-8 and J usage is TRBJ2-7; D remains ambiguous. Germline CDR1 and CDR2: SGHVS and FQNEAQ. Trimming took off 4 bases at V and 2 bases at J, with 12 bases between the two ends. The CDR3 extends over 14 amino acids. CDR3 in DNA: TGTGCCAGCAGCTCGACCTCACAGACCTACGAGCAGTACTTC. As protein: CASSSTSQTYEQYF.